Many counts were recorded for the clone carrying this T cell receptor beta chain. Its matching antigen is unknown. Inclusion characteristics of ophthalmopathy patients comprised a Clinical Activity Score of at least 3, a NOSPECS grade of at least 4, and duration under 3 months. Not enrolled were patients with uncontrolled infection, other autoimmune disease, pregnancy or lactation. The data originate from a study of T cells in Graves' hyperthyroidism and ophthalmopathy. Study findings and constraints: In the blood, most expanded thyroid clonotypes above 0.001 appeared as well.

RNA transcripts provided the source from which TCR beta CDR3 regions were amplified. The HTBI primer set served for first-round RT-PCR of the TCR CDR3. TCRdb re-derived calls from the multiplex PCR reads in MiXCR, one entry per CDR3 protein. The sample lists hundreds of thousands of distinct CDR3 sequences; roughly 14% were seen once. Trimming cost V 4 bases and J 6 bases; bases outside gene matches: 8. CDR1 SGHTA and CDR2 FQGNSA come from the germline V gene. This CDR3 spans 15 amino acids. The sequenced sample consisted of blood. The chain carries TRBV7-2 and TRBJ2-7, with 11 positions matching TRBD2. The source is a woman aged 40 to 50 with Graves' ophthalmopathy. CDR3 sequence: CASSYALGTSGEQYF. The CDR3 DNA reads as TGTGCCAGCAGCTACGCTCTCGGGACTAGCGGCGAGCAGTACTTC.